This T cell receptor (beta chain) comes out of a study of T cells in localized non-small cell lung cancer. Overall study findings and caveats: Greater blood T cell density accompanied longer overall survival.

The sample holds one count of this clone. The antigen is unknown. The germline V gene has CDR1 SNHLY and CDR2 FYNNEI. The ends were cut back, 3 bases at V and 4 bases at J, with 10 bases in the middle. This CDR3 region has 13 residues. Profiled with immunoSEQ multiplex PCR; TCRdb holds only in-frame clones, not every one. This sample has around 43,000 clones; around 87% occur once, and the top ten carry approximately 3.5%. The receptor comes from a man aged 18-55 years with stage I lung adenocarcinoma. The chain employs TRBV2 and TRBJ2-7; tentatively, D is TRBD1 (6 bases). This specimen consisted of peripheral blood, obtained before any cancer treatment. The CDR3 coding sequence is TGTGCCAGCAGTGATATGGACAGATACGAGCAGTACTTC. It specifies CASSDMDRYEQYF. Full variable domain (remainder filled in from reference TRBV2 and TRBJ2-7): EPEVTQTPSHQVTQMGQEVILRCVPISNHLYFYWYRQILGQKVEFLVSFYNNEISEKSEIFDDQFSVERPDGSNFTLKIRSTKLEDSAMYFCASSDMDRYEQYFGPGTRLTVT.